This T cell receptor beta chain stems from a study of blood T cell repertoires in COVID-19 (dated by TCRdb to the early 2020s). Regarding the complete study: Samples from collaborators originated in the United States, Italy and Spain and spanned both the acute and convalescent phases of COVID-19. Where available, HLA class I and class II types were obtained from metadata supplied by the sample provider rather than from assay-based typing. Samples came from the ongoing ImmuneRACE study (first 160 participants) plus 1,254 subjects from 6 global collaborators. Nearly every sample came with metadata listing a de-identified subject ID, COVID-19 status, age in years and sex. The repertoires were made available in a free public database intended to serve as a resource for research on the immune response to SARS-CoV-2. The prospective study material was composed of cDNA or gDNA derived from T cells, B-cell-depleted T cells, or PBMCs. The dataset comprised deeply sampled blood TCRbeta repertoires from subjects exposed to, actively infected with, or recovered from COVID-19. Overall results and qualifications from the work: The quantity of clinical and demographic metadata differed by source and by participant and was supplied without curation.

The immunoSEQ Assay, a bias-controlled multiplex PCR, was used to amplify TCRbeta CDR3 regions from genomic DNA. The authors processed their data as follows. The number of nucleated cells in each sample was estimated by amplification of reference gene primers within the assay. To quantify the absolute abundance of each unique TCRbeta CDR3 rearrangement, sequence reads were collapsed and filtered. For each sample, productive Simpson clonality was calculated as the square root of Simpson's diversity index over productive rearrangements. TCRdb holds this immuneACCESS table with in-frame rearrangements only. Some clones are missing; in checked studies, unresolved V genes explain under half, and the rest has no known cause. V and J calls and clone size are those listed in that table; D and trimming were worked out from the DNA. This sample holds tens of thousands of clones; 75% to 85% were observed only once. The ten top clones hold about an eighth of the sample.

Remarks on this clone: Its antigen is unknown. Within one base of it there is no much larger clone, and no base qualities were kept.

The collaborating institutions used their own protocols to collect whole blood in K2EDTA tubes. For TCRbeta analysis, collaborator samples were shipped as frozen whole blood, as isolated PBMCs, or as DNA extracted from either sample type. The source of this sequence is a human donor in a cohort sampled during active COVID-19. The source material was peripheral blood.

The sequence in DNA is TGTGCCAGCAGCCGTAGGCGGGGGTTCAGCACTGAAGCTTTCTTT. Translated, it gives CASSRRRGFSTEAFF. The rearranged chain carries TRBV7-9 and TRBJ1-1, with TRBD1 as a weak D call on 5 bases. V is cut by 5 bases and J by 4 bases, and the space between the germline ends is 17 bases. Reading from cysteine to phenylalanine, the CDR3 counts 15 amino acids. Only the CDR3 region is kept as DNA, spanning 45 bases read in frame from base 1. The germline V gene (reference sequence) gives CDR1 as SEHNR and CDR2 as FQNEAQ.